Given below is one T cell receptor (beta chain) in context. A read error may be the cause here, since a much bigger clone is one base away. CDR1 and CDR2 from the germline V gene are SNHLY and FYNNEI. J gave up 0 bases and V 6 bases, and 4 bases lay outside the gene matches. CDR3 size: 14 residues. The data derive from a study of T cell repertoires in cytomegalovirus infection. Study-level information: Public TCR beta signatures indicated both CMV infection and matching HLA type.

Via MiXCR, TCRdb re-called the reads, giving one row per CDR3 protein. This repertoire shows around 740,000 distinct CDR3 sequences, roughly 35% found once; its top ten account for around 2.6%. The source of this sequence is a human donor in good health (CMV status not recorded). Some clones in this sample may be carry-over from other donors' samples. The chain employs TRBV2 and TRBJ2-7; TRBD2 matches at 8 bases. Sequenced sample: PBMCs. The CDR3 reads CASRLAGTSYEQYF. The CDR3 nucleotides are TGTGCCAGCAGATTAGCGGGGACCTCCTACGAGCAGTACTTC.